This T cell receptor (beta chain) was sequenced in a study of neoadjuvant anti-PD-1 for oral cavity cancer. General study points: Expansion of preexisting intratumoral clones was suggested to aid response. Higher pretreatment Treg/Th17 ratios tracked higher pretreatment blood clonality.

In its sample, this clone is medium-sized (0.01 to 0.1%). Its antigen remains unidentified. Measured with immunoSEQ multiplex PCR; TCRdb has only the in-frame clones, and not every one. The repertoire holds around 12,000 clones, with around three fifths as singletons. V lost 0 bases and J lost 11, with 17 bases in between. Germline loops: CDR1 SGHRS, CDR2 YFSETQ. This CDR3 has 14 amino acids. This sequence joins TRBV5-1 and TRBJ1-1; TRBD1 is a possible D gene (5 bases). The TCR comes from a person aged 40-85 years with oral cavity squamous cell carcinoma. The source material was tumor tissue, sampled before nivolumab (anti-PD-1) treatment. The CDR3: CASSLGTRKLEAFF. The CDR3 coding sequence is TGCGCCAGCAGCTTGGGGACAAGGAAATTAGAGGCTTTCTTT.